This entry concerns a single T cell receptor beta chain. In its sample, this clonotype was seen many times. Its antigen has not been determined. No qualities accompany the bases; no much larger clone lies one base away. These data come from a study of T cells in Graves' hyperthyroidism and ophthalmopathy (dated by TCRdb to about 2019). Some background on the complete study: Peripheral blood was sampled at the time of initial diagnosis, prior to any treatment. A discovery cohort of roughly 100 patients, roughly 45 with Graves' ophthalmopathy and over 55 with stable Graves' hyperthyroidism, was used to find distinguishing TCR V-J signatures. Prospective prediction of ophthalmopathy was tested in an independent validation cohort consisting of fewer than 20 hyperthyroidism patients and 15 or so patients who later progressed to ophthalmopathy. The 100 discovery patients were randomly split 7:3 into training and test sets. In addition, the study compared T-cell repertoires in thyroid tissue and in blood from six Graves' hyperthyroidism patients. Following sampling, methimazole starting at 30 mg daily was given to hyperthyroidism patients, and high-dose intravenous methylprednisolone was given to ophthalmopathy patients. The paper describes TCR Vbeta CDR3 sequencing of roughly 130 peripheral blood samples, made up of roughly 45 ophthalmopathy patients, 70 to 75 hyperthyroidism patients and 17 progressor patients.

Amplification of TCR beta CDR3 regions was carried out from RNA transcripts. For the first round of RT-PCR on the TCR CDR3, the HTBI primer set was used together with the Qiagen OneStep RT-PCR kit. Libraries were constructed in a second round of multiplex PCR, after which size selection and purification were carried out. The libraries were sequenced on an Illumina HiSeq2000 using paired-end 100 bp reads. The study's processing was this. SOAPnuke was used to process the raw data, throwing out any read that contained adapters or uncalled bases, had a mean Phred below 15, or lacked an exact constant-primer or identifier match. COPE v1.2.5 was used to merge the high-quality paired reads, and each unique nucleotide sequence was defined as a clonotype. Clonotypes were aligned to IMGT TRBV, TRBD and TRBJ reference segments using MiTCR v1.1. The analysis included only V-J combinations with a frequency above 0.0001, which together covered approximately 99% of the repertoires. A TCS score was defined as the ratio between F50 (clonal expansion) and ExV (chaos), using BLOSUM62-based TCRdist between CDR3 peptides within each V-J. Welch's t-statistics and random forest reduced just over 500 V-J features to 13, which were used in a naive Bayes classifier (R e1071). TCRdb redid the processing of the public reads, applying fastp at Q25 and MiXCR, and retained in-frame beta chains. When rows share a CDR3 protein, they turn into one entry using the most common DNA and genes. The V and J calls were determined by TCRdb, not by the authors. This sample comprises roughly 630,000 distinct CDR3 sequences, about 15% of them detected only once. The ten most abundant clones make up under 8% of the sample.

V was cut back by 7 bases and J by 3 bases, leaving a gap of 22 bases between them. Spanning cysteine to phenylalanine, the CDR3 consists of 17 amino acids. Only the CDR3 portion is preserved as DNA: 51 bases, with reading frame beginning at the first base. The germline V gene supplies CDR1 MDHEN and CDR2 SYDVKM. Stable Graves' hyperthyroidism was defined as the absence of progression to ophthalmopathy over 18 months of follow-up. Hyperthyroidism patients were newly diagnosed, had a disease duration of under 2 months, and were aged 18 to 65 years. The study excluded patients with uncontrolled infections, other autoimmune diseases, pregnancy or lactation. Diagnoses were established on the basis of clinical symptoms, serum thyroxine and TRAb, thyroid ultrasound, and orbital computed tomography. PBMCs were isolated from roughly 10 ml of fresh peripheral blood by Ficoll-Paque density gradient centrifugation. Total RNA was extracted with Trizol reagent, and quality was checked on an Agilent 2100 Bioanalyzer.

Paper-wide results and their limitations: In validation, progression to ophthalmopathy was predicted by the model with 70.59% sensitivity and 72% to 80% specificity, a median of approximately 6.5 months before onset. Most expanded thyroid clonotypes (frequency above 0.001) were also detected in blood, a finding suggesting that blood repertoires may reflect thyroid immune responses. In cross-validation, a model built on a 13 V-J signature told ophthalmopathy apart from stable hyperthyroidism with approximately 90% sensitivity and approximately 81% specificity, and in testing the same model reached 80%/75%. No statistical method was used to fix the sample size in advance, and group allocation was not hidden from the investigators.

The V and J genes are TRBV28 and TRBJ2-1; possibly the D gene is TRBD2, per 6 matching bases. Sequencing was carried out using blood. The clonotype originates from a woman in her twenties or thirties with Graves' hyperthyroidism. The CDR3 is CASTYLGGADFYNEQFF. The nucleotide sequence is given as TGTGCCAGCACGTATCTAGGAGGGGCGGACTTCTACAATGAGCAGTTCTTC.